Here is one TCR beta chain with its context. Its antigen specificity is not known. No per-base quality is available; no much larger clone lies one base away. Library preparation used the immunoSEQ multiplex PCR assay. What TCRdb holds here is the immuneACCESS table cut down to in-frame rearrangements. Part of the clones is not present; checked against another copy, under half of the missing clones reflect an unresolved V gene, and the others are unexplained. Present in this sample are some 71,000 clones, about 90% of which were seen just once. The ten biggest clones cover about 19% of the sample. The sample is drawn from a study of control samples from healthy donors and cancer patients (dated by TCRdb to the early 2020s). The CDR3 sequence holds 14 residues, the cysteine and phenylalanine included. Just the 42-base CDR3 DNA is kept, in frame starting at base 1. The junction shows trimming of 4 bases on V and 5 bases on J, and the gene matches do not reach 8 bases of it. According to the germline V gene (reference sequence), CDR1 reads SGHNT and CDR2 reads YYREEE.

The chain is encoded by TRBV5-4 joined to TRBJ2-5; a stretch of 7 junction bases matches TRBD1. The TCR sequence derives from a man in his 60s with lung cancer. Source material: PBMCs. The bases are TGTGCCAGCAGCCCGGACAGGAGGTTTGAGACCCAGTACTTC. Translated, it gives CASSPDRRFETQYF.